The 20 T cell receptor beta chains reported below all come from one sample, sequenced in a study of T cells in Graves' hyperthyroidism and ophthalmopathy. TCR beta CDR3 regions were amplified from RNA transcripts. Researchers ran a first-round RT-PCR on the TCR CDR3 using the HTBI primer set. From the multiplex PCR reads, TCRdb called clonotypes with MiXCR, one entry per CDR3 protein. The repertoire holds 50,000 to 60,000 distinct CDR3 sequences, with about 50% as singletons. Material: blood. The receptor set was obtained from a woman in her twenties or thirties with Graves' ophthalmopathy.

The chain is built from TRBV7-9 and TRBJ1-2; D is unresolved. Trimming took 4 bases from V and 7 from J, leaving 10 bases between them. Germline V lookup: CDR1 SEHNR, CDR2 FQNEAQ (reference sequence). The CDR3 consists of 12 residues. The CDR3 DNA reads TGTGCCAGCAGCTCGTCGTCCGGTGGCTACACCTTC. Translated, it gives CASSSSSGGYTF.

This clonotype has ten or more counts. The chain has TRBV28 and TRBJ2-7, with D possibly TRBD1 on 5 matching bases. The germline V gene has CDR1 MDHEN and CDR2 SYDVKM. The CDR3 sequence is 13 residues long. Trimming removed 7 bases at V and 0 bases at J, with 10 bases between. CDR3 DNA: TGTGCCAGCACTTTGGACATCTCCTACGAGCAGTACTTC. It is translated as CASTLDISYEQYF. Full variable domain (rest looked up from reference TRBV28 and TRBJ2-7): DVKVTQSSRYLVKRTGEKVFLECVQDMDHENMFWYRQDPGLGLRLIYFSYDVKMKEKGDIPEGYSVSREKKERFSLILESASTNQTSMYLCASTLDISYEQYFGPGTRLTVT.

The DNA of the CDR3 is TGCAGTGCTAAACGACTAGCGGAAAGAACAGATACGCAGTATTTT. Translation: CSAKRLAERTDTQYF. This chain connects TRBV20-1 to TRBJ2-3; 9 nucleotides align to TRBD2. The germline gives CDR1 DFQATT, CDR2 SNEGSKA (reference sequence). The CDR3 totals 15 residues. V lost 4 bases to trimming and J lost 3 bases; unmatched junction nucleotides: 8.

The J gene is TRBJ2-3, the V gene TRBV2; 9 positions match TRBD2. The length of the CDR3 is 17 residues. With V trimmed by 5 bases and J by 11 bases, 20 bases remained unmatched. Germline CDR1 SNHLY, CDR2 FYNNEI. The CDR3 loop is CASSQSSLAGRVDEQYF. The CDR3 DNA is TGTGCCAGCAGTCAATCCTCCCTAGCGGGAAGAGTCGATGAGCAGTATTTT.

As concerns this clonotype: The junction shows a germline mismatch at one end, possibly a read error. The chain has TRBV19 and TRBJ1-4; no firm D call. Germline loops: CDR1 LNHDA, CDR2 SQIVND (reference sequence). This CDR3 comprises 13 residues. CDR3 loop: CARSPINNEELFF. The CDR3 DNA is TGTGCCAGAAGCCCAATAAATAATGAAGAACTGTTTTTT.

This clonotype was seen a single time. This CDR3 fails to terminate in the conserved phenylalanine or tryptophan, so it likely reflects a read error. The chain recombines TRBV6-5 with TRBJ2-7, with D hard to call. Germline V CDR1 and CDR2: MNHEY, SVGAGI. V lost 8 bases and J 0 bases, leaving 14 bases between the germline ends. The CDR3 is 14 amino acids. The CDR3 sequence is CASAASPPSYEQYL. The CDR3 DNA is TGTGCCAGCGCAGCGAGTCCTCCCTCCTACGAGCAGTACCTC.

A remark on this clonotype: This may be a read error: a much more frequent sequence differs by one nucleotide. J is TRBJ2-7 and V is TRBV28, with 12 bases matching TRBD1. Germline lookup yields CDR1 MDHEN and CDR2 SYDVKM. The CDR3 extends over 15 amino acids. The V and J ends lost 2 bases and 7 bases, in that order; junction bases with no gene match: 6. As DNA, the CDR3 is TGTGCCAGCAGTTTAGGCGGGACAGGGGGCAAGGAGCAGTACTTC. Translating it yields CASSLGGTGGKEQYF.

The V call is TRBV6-5, the J call TRBJ2-3; perhaps D is TRBD1 or TRBD2 (6 bases each). CDR3 length equals 18 residues. The ends were cut back, 0 bases at V and 2 bases at J, with 18 bases in the middle. Germline CDR1 MNHEY, CDR2 SVGAGI. Here the CDR3 reads CASSYSTGGLPLTDTQYF. The DNA of the CDR3 is TGTGCCAGCAGTTACTCGACAGGAGGGCTGCCCCTCACAGATACGCAGTATTTT.

The genes are TRBV18 and TRBJ2-5; no clear D. Germline V gene sequence: CDR1 KGHSH, CDR2 LQKENI. This CDR3 has 14 residues. V shed 2 bases and J shed 4 bases, with 11 bases lying between them. CDR3 sequence reads: CASSPLGFPETQYF. Written as DNA, the CDR3 is TGTGCCAGCTCACCATTGGGGTTTCCAGAGACCCAGTACTTC.

This clonotype occurred many times. The chain joins TRBV3-1 to TRBJ2-5, with D possibly called TRBD1 or TRBD2 (7 bases each). The CDR3 is 14 residues long. Germline lookup yields CDR1 LGHDT and CDR2 YNNKEL (reference sequence). Trimming took 4 bases from V and 4 from J, leaving 13 bases between them. CDR3 loop: CASSLQGEGETQYF. Written as DNA, the CDR3 is TGTGCCAGCAGCCTTCAGGGGGAGGGAGAGACCCAGTACTTC.

Worth noting for this clonotype: A much larger clone differs by one base, so this may be a read error. J is TRBJ1-5 and V is TRBV30; no definite D call. The J call may be wrong; the DNA end is better matched by TRBJ2-3. This CDR3 contains 13 residues. Germline V lookup: CDR1 GTSNPN, CDR2 SVGIG (reference sequence). The CDR3 loop is CAWSSANNQPQYF. In nucleotides, the CDR3 is TGTGCCTGGAGCTCAGCGAACAATCAGCCCCAGTATTTT.

The rearrangement links TRBV20-1 to TRBJ2-7, with TRBD1 matching over 7 bases. Germline V lookup: CDR1 DFQATT, CDR2 SNEGSKA (reference sequence). Losses at the gene ends were 0 bases for V and 3 bases for J; bases not matched to a gene: 2. The CDR3 runs 13 residues. In nucleotides, the CDR3 is TGCAGTGCTAGAGAACGGGACAGCTACGAGCAGTACTTC. It yields the protein CSARERDSYEQYF.

Sample share makes this clonotype medium-sized. The chain is built from TRBV6-6 and TRBJ1-5, with D uncertain. In germline, CDR1 is MNHNY, CDR2 SVGAGI (reference sequence). Trimming took off 2 bases at V and 5 bases at J, with 13 bases between the two ends. CDR3 size: 15 residues. The chain's CDR3 is CASSYPDTFDQPQHF. The CDR3 DNA sequence: TGTGCCAGCAGTTACCCAGACACATTTGATCAGCCCCAGCATTTT.

In the case of this clonotype: At one end, the junction sequence differs from germline, possibly due to a read error. The rearrangement links TRBV6-1 to TRBJ2-1; 7 bases match TRBD1. CDR3 size: 16 residues. Germline V lookup: CDR1 MNHNS, CDR2 SASEGT. The CDR3 reads CASSVTWGQIYNEQLF. The DNA for the CDR3 is TGTGCCAGCAGTGTAACTTGGGGACAGATTTACAATGAGCAGCTCTTC.

This clonotype was detected a few times. CDR3 region: CASSEINQPQHF. CDR3 nucleotide sequence: TGTGCCAGCTCAGAAATCAATCAGCCCCAGCATTTT. The chain employs TRBV18 and TRBJ1-5, with unresolved D. Between the trimmed V and J ends, which lost 5 bases and 3 bases, there was a span of 5 bases. Germline CDR1 is KGHSH and CDR2 is LQKENI. The CDR3 sequence is 12 residues long. Filled out from reference TRBV18 and TRBJ1-5, the complete variable domain reads NAGVMQNPRHLVRRRGQEARLRCSPMKGHSHVYWYRQLPEEGLKFMVYLQKENIIDESGMPKERFSAEFPKEGPSILRIQQVVRGDSAAYFCASSEINQPQHFGDGTRLSIL.

At least ten counts were recorded for this clonotype. The chain carries TRBV12-3 or TRBV12-4 and TRBJ2-2; D not certain. V was clipped by 5 bases and J by 6 bases, with 10 bases between them. The CDR3 is made up of 13 amino acids. The DNA of the CDR3 is TGTGCCAGCAGTAAACTGCAGTCCGGGGAGCTGTTTTTT. It encodes CASSKLQSGELFF.

The chain carries TRBV5-1 and TRBJ2-3; D may be TRBD1 (6 bases). The V gene lost 2 bases and the J gene lost 2 bases, with 18 bases spanning the gap. Germline values: CDR1 SGHRS, CDR2 YFSETQ. CDR3 length: 17 amino acids. This CDR3 reads CASSFPTGRGNTDTQYF. The CDR3 DNA sequence: TGCGCCAGCAGCTTTCCCACAGGGAGAGGTAACACAGATACGCAGTATTTT.

In this sample, this clonotype turned up many times. This chain joins TRBV28 and TRBJ2-7; TRBD1 might be the D (6 bases). This CDR3 is 12 amino acids long. V lost 6 bases and J 3 bases, leaving 9 bases between the germline ends. Germline V gene lookup returns CDR1 MDHEN and CDR2 SYDVKM. CDR3 region: CASSRGYYEQYF. The CDR3 nucleotides are TGTGCCAGCAGCAGGGGTTACTACGAGCAGTACTTC. The complete variable domain, with remaining parts taken from reference TRBV28 and TRBJ2-7, reads DVKVTQSSRYLVKRTGEKVFLECVQDMDHENMFWYRQDPGLGLRLIYFSYDVKMKEKGDIPEGYSVSREKKERFSLILESASTNQTSMYLCASSRGYYEQYFGPGTRLTVT.

This clonotype was seen ten or more times. This chain links TRBV5-1 with TRBJ1-3; the D gene is possibly TRBD1 (6 bases). Germline V CDR1 and CDR2: SGHRS, YFSETQ. The ends were cut back, 4 bases at V and 2 bases at J, with 13 bases in the middle. The CDR3 totals 15 residues. The CDR3 DNA follows: TGCGCCAGCAGCCAAAATACAGGGCCTGGAAACACCATATATTTT. Encoded protein: CASSQNTGPGNTIYF.

The rearrangement joins TRBV12-3 or TRBV12-4 to TRBJ2-3, with 9 bases fitting TRBD2. V shed 7 bases and J 11 bases; nucleotides not matched to a gene: 16. The CDR3 has 15 amino acids. In DNA, the CDR3 is TGTGCCAGCACCCCAGGTAGCGGGAGAGACAATGAGCAGTATTTT. This gives the protein CASTPGSGRDNEQYF.